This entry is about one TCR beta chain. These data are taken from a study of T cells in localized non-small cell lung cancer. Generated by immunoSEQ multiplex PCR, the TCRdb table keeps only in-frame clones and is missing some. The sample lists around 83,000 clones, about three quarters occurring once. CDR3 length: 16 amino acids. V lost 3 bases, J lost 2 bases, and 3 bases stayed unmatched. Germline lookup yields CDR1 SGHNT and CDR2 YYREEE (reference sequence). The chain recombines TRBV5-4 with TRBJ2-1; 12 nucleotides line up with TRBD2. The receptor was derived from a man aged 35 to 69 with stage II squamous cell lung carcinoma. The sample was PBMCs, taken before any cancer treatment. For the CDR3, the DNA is TGTGCCAGCAGCTCCCCTAGCGGGAGGGCCTACAATGAGCAGTTCTTC. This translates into CASSSPSGRAYNEQFF.